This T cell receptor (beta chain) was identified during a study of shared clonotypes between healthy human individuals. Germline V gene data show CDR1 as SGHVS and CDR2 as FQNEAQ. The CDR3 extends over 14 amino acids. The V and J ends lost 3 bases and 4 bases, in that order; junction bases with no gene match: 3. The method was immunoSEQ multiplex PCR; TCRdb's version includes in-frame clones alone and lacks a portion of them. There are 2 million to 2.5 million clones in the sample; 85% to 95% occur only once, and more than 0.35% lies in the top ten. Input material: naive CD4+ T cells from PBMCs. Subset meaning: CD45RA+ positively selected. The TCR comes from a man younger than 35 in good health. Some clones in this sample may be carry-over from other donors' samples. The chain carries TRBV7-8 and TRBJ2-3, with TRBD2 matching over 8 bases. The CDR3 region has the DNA TGTGCCAGCAGCTTGGGGACTAGGGCAGATACGCAGTATTTT. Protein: CASSLGTRADTQYF.